This TCR beta chain appears in the sequencing data of a study of blood T cell repertoires in COVID-19. About the research overall: The origin of the acute and convalescent COVID-19 samples was the United States, Italy and Spain. T cells, B-cell-depleted T cells, or PBMCs supplied cDNA or gDNA.

Per the study methods: Nucleated cell number was recorded as an estimate derived from reference gene primer amplification. Clones were sequenced by immunoSEQ multiplex PCR, and TCRdb holds only the in-frame ones, with some missing. V, J and clone size are taken as reported in that table, and D and trimming were inferred from the DNA itself. The sample shows more than 60,000 clones, 89% of them seen only once. The sequence was collected from a woman aged 45-60 years with active COVID-19. The sequencing input was peripheral blood.

CDR3 region: CASISTGGYGYTF. Written as DNA, the CDR3 is TGTGCCAGCATTAGCACCGGGGGCTATGGCTACACCTTC. This chain links TRBV12-3 or TRBV12-4 with TRBJ1-2; D may be TRBD1 (5 bases). This CDR3 is built from 13 residues. Trimming took 7 bases from V and 4 from J, leaving 13 bases between them.